This T cell receptor (beta chain) was profiled in a study of CD8 T cells in ankylosing spondylitis. General study findings and limits: Typical of ankylosing spondylitis blood, it appeared, was a TCR beta motif of eight highly homologous variants.

Ten or more counts support this clonotype. Its target is not known. Generation of TCR beta libraries employed quantitative 5'-RACE incorporating molecular barcodes. From the 5' RACE reads, TCRdb called clonotypes with MiXCR, one entry per CDR3 protein. Here the sample spans about 130,000 distinct CDR3 sequences, around 9.7% being singletons. Sequenced: blood, either unsorted or a sorted T cell fraction (not recorded which). The receptor was isolated from a male donor with ankylosing spondylitis or in good health (not recorded which).

For the CDR3, the DNA is TGTGCCATCAGTGAGTCGGGCCGTAGCGGGATAAACGAGCAGTACTTC. This sequence encodes CAISESGRSGINEQYF. The V call is TRBV10-3, the J call TRBJ2-7; 8 bases match TRBD2. Germline CDR1 ENHRY, CDR2 SYGVKD. The CDR3 runs 16 residues. The ends lost 0 bases at V and 5 bases at J; junction bases unmatched: 9.